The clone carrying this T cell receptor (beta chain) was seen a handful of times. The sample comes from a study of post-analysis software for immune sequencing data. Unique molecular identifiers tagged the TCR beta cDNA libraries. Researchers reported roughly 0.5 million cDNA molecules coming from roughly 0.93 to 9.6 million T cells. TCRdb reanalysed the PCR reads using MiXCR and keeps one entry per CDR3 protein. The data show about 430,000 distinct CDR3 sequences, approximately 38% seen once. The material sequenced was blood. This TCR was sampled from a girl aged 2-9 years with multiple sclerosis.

CDR3: CASNLKGAYGYTF. CDR3 DNA: TGTGCCAGCAACCTGAAGGGAGCCTATGGCTACACCTTC. The chain couples TRBV12-3 or TRBV12-4 to TRBJ1-2; D is undetermined. The CDR3 length is 13 residues. The V end lost 7 bases, the J end lost 4 bases, and 13 bases lay between the germline ends.